A selection of T cell receptor beta chains follows, all from one sample in a study of CD8 T cells in Susac syndrome. TCRdb redid the calling of the immunoSEQ multiplex PCR reads with MiXCR, one entry per CDR3 protein. The sample lists some 52,000 distinct CDR3 sequences, roughly 93% occurring once. Sequenced: CD8+ T cells from PBMCs. The source of these receptors is a human donor with multiple sclerosis. CDR3s include the opening cysteine and the closing phenylalanine or tryptophan. The order of the fields is CDR3 length, clone size, V gene, J gene, D gene, CDR3 DNA, CDR3 protein. The D gene is left open where the match is weak. The size of a clone is reported for some rows only, either as once, few or many, or as a class for expanded clones.

cdr3_length: 12
clone_size: -
v_call: TRBV13
j_call: TRBJ2-7
d_call: -
cdr3_nt: TGTGCCAGCAGCTTAGAAGGGTCCGAGCAGTACTTC
cdr3_aa: CASSLEGSEQYF

cdr3_length: 14
clone_size: -
v_call: TRBV29-1
j_call: TRBJ2-7
d_call: -
cdr3_nt: TGCAGCGTTGAGGCGGGACCCACCTCCTACGAGCAGTACTTC
cdr3_aa: CSVEAGPTSYEQYF

cdr3_length: 16
clone_size: few
v_call: TRBV3-1
j_call: TRBJ2-7
d_call: -
cdr3_nt: TGTGCCAGCAGCCAAGACCGGGCCAGGCGTAACTACGAGCAGTACTTC
cdr3_aa: CASSQDRARRNYEQYF

cdr3_length: 14
clone_size: -
v_call: TRBV28
j_call: TRBJ2-7
d_call: TRBD1
cdr3_nt: TGTGCCAGCAGTACGGGACAGCGTTTCGACGAGCAGTACTTC
cdr3_aa: CASSTGQRFDEQYF

cdr3_length: 15
clone_size: -
v_call: TRBV7-9
j_call: TRBJ2-5
d_call: TRBD1
cdr3_nt: TGTGCCAGCAGCAGCCGGGACAGGAGAAAAGAGACCCAGTACTTC
cdr3_aa: CASSSRDRRKETQYF

cdr3_length: 16
clone_size: -
v_call: TRBV20-1
j_call: TRBJ2-1
d_call: TRBD2
cdr3_nt: TGCAGTGCTCGCGACCCCGGACTAGCGGACTACAATGAGCAGTTCTTC
cdr3_aa: CSARDPGLADYNEQFF

cdr3_length: 16
clone_size: -
v_call: TRBV4-2
j_call: TRBJ1-1
d_call: -
cdr3_nt: TGTGCCAGCAGCCAACTACAGGGTGAGCAGGGGACTGAAGCTTTCTTT
cdr3_aa: CASSQLQGEQGTEAFF

cdr3_length: 13
clone_size: -
v_call: TRBV11-1
j_call: TRBJ2-5
d_call: -
cdr3_nt: TGTGCCAGCAGCCCCCTGGGGGGAGCGGCCCAGTACTTC
cdr3_aa: CASSPLGGAAQYF

cdr3_length: 12
clone_size: -
v_call: TRBV20-1
j_call: TRBJ2-7
d_call: TRBD1
cdr3_nt: TGCAGTGCTGGGACAGGGTCCTACGAGCAGTACTTC
cdr3_aa: CSAGTGSYEQYF

cdr3_length: 13
clone_size: -
v_call: TRBV6-4
j_call: TRBJ2-1
d_call: -
cdr3_nt: TGTGCCAGCGCCGGGACCTACTACAATGAGCAGTTCTTC
cdr3_aa: CASAGTYYNEQFF

cdr3_length: 13
clone_size: few
v_call: TRBV3-1
j_call: TRBJ2-7
d_call: TRBD1
cdr3_nt: TGTGCCAGCAGCCGGGGACAGGGTAACGAGCAGTACTTC
cdr3_aa: CASSRGQGNEQYF

cdr3_length: 12
clone_size: -
v_call: TRBV11-3
j_call: TRBJ2-7
d_call: -
cdr3_nt: TGTGCCAGCAGCTCTTCCGGTTATGAGCAGTACTTC
cdr3_aa: CASSSSGYEQYF

cdr3_length: 16
clone_size: -
v_call: TRBV9
j_call: TRBJ2-1
d_call: -
cdr3_nt: TGTGCCAGCAGCGTAGAATGGGGGAGAACCTACAATGAGCAGTTCTTC
cdr3_aa: CASSVEWGRTYNEQFF

cdr3_length: 13
clone_size: -
v_call: TRBV28
j_call: TRBJ1-2
d_call: -
cdr3_nt: TGTGCCAGCAGTTTATGGGGTCGTAGTGGCTACACCTTC
cdr3_aa: CASSLWGRSGYTF

cdr3_length: 19
clone_size: -
v_call: TRBV29-1
j_call: TRBJ2-1
d_call: TRBD2
cdr3_nt: TGCAGCGTTGAGGGGTGGACTAGCGGGGGGGTCGTCTCTTACAATGAGCAGTTCTTC
cdr3_aa: CSVEGWTSGGVVSYNEQFF

cdr3_length: 18
clone_size: -
v_call: TRBV10-1
j_call: TRBJ2-5
d_call: -
cdr3_nt: TGCGCCAGACCCATAGGGGGGATTGCTTCGGAGCACCAAGAGACCCAGTACTTC
cdr3_aa: CARPIGGIASEHQETQYF

cdr3_length: 14
clone_size: once
v_call: TRBV7-2
j_call: TRBJ1-5
d_call: -
cdr3_nt: TGTGCCAGCAGCGACCTTCGAGGGGATCAGCCCCAGCATTTT
cdr3_aa: CASSDLRGDQPQHF

cdr3_length: 13
clone_size: -
v_call: TRBV18
j_call: TRBJ2-7
d_call: -
cdr3_nt: TGTGCCAGCTCACCACGGGTCACCTACGAGCAGTACTTC
cdr3_aa: CASSPRVTYEQYF

cdr3_length: 16
clone_size: -
v_call: TRBV7-2
j_call: TRBJ2-3
d_call: -
cdr3_nt: TGTGCCAGCAGCTTAGCGTCGGGGTGGCCCCCAGATACGCAGTATTTT
cdr3_aa: CASSLASGWPPDTQYF

cdr3_length: 13
clone_size: -
v_call: TRBV29-1
j_call: TRBJ2-2
d_call: -
cdr3_nt: TGCAGCGTTCAAGGGATTAACACCGGGGAGCTGTTTTTT
cdr3_aa: CSVQGINTGELFF

cdr3_length: 16
clone_size: -
v_call: TRBV6-2/TRBV6-3
j_call: TRBJ1-6
d_call: -
cdr3_nt: TGTGCCAGCAGTACTACAGGGAGCTCCTATAATTCACCCCTCCACTTT
cdr3_aa: CASSTTGSSYNSPLHF

cdr3_length: 12
clone_size: -
v_call: TRBV6-5
j_call: TRBJ1-1
d_call: -
cdr3_nt: TGTGCCAGCAGGGAAGGGGGCACTGAAGCTTTCTTT
cdr3_aa: CASREGGTEAFF

cdr3_length: 16
clone_size: -
v_call: TRBV5-6
j_call: TRBJ1-2
d_call: -
cdr3_nt: TGTGCCAGCAGCTTGGCCGAAGGGGTGGTGAGGTATGGCTACACCTTC
cdr3_aa: CASSLAEGVVRYGYTF

cdr3_length: 15
clone_size: -
v_call: TRBV3-1
j_call: TRBJ2-1
d_call: TRBD1
cdr3_nt: TGTGCCAGCAGTCCGGGACAGGGGTTTTACAATGAGCAGTTCTTC
cdr3_aa: CASSPGQGFYNEQFF

cdr3_length: 13
clone_size: -
v_call: TRBV9
j_call: TRBJ2-7
d_call: -
cdr3_nt: TGTGCCAGCAGCGTACAGGTCGGGTACGAGCAGTACTTC
cdr3_aa: CASSVQVGYEQYF

cdr3_length: 17
clone_size: -
v_call: TRBV20-1
j_call: TRBJ2-7
d_call: TRBD2
cdr3_nt: TGCAGTGCCTCCGAGGCTAGCGGGGGCGAAAGCTCCTACGAGCAGTACTTC
cdr3_aa: CSASEASGGESSYEQYF

cdr3_length: 17
clone_size: once
v_call: TRBV4-3
j_call: TRBJ1-2
d_call: TRBD1
cdr3_nt: TGCGCCAGCAGCCACGCGATATTTGGACAGGGCGGCTATGGCTACACCTTC
cdr3_aa: CASSHAIFGQGGYGYTF

cdr3_length: 15
clone_size: -
v_call: TRBV7-8
j_call: TRBJ2-7
d_call: -
cdr3_nt: TGTGCCAGCAGCCCGGGACAATACAGCTCCTACGAGCAGTACTTC
cdr3_aa: CASSPGQYSSYEQYF

cdr3_length: 15
clone_size: -
v_call: TRBV5-1
j_call: TRBJ2-7
d_call: TRBD1
cdr3_nt: TGCGCCAGCAGCGGGGGGACAGGGGGATCCTACGAGCAGTACTTC
cdr3_aa: CASSGGTGGSYEQYF

cdr3_length: 18
clone_size: -
v_call: TRBV7-8
j_call: TRBJ1-2
d_call: TRBD1
cdr3_nt: TGTGCCAGCACCTTCGATACTGACCAGAGGGACAGAGGCTATGGCTACACCTTC
cdr3_aa: CASTFDTDQRDRGYGYTF

cdr3_length: 15
clone_size: -
v_call: TRBV7-9
j_call: TRBJ2-5
d_call: -
cdr3_nt: TGTGCCAGCAGCTCTCCAACGCCACCGAGGGAGACCCAGTACTTC
cdr3_aa: CASSSPTPPRETQYF

cdr3_length: 16
clone_size: -
v_call: TRBV5-6
j_call: TRBJ2-1
d_call: -
cdr3_nt: TGTGCCAGCAGCCCTGACAGCGGAAGCTCCTACAATGAGCAGTTCTTC
cdr3_aa: CASSPDSGSSYNEQFF

cdr3_length: 13
clone_size: -
v_call: TRBV2
j_call: TRBJ2-1
d_call: -
cdr3_nt: TGTGCCAGCAGATCAGGGGGGTACAATGAGCAGTTCTTC
cdr3_aa: CASRSGGYNEQFF

cdr3_length: 16
clone_size: -
v_call: TRBV27
j_call: TRBJ2-1
d_call: TRBD2
cdr3_nt: TGTGCCAGCAGTTTATGGAGCGGGGGACCCAACAATGAGCAGTTCTTC
cdr3_aa: CASSLWSGGPNNEQFF

cdr3_length: 12
clone_size: -
v_call: TRBV13
j_call: TRBJ1-2
d_call: -
cdr3_nt: TGTGCCAGCAGCTTAGGCCAGGGAGGCTACACCTTC
cdr3_aa: CASSLGQGGYTF

cdr3_length: 14
clone_size: -
v_call: TRBV12-3/TRBV12-4
j_call: TRBJ1-3
d_call: TRBD1
cdr3_nt: TGTGCCAGCAGTCTAGGACAGGGGCGGAACACCATATATTTT
cdr3_aa: CASSLGQGRNTIYF

cdr3_length: 11
clone_size: once
v_call: TRBV6-1
j_call: TRBJ1-5
d_call: -
cdr3_nt: TGTGCCAGCAATTCCGGACAGCCCCAGCATTTT
cdr3_aa: CASNSGQPQHF

cdr3_length: 14
clone_size: -
v_call: TRBV4-1
j_call: TRBJ1-1
d_call: -
cdr3_nt: TGCGCCAGCAGCCCGGGCGAAGGCGACACTGAAGCTTTCTTT
cdr3_aa: CASSPGEGDTEAFF

cdr3_length: 14
clone_size: -
v_call: TRBV6-7
j_call: TRBJ1-5
d_call: -
cdr3_nt: TGTGCCAGCAGTCTGAATTTGGGTCGGCAGCCCCAGCATTTT
cdr3_aa: CASSLNLGRQPQHF

cdr3_length: 16
clone_size: -
v_call: TRBV6-5
j_call: TRBJ1-1
d_call: -
cdr3_nt: TGTGCCAGCAGTTACTCGAAACACGGACCGAACACTGAAGCTTTCTTT
cdr3_aa: CASSYSKHGPNTEAFF

cdr3_length: 15
clone_size: -
v_call: TRBV2
j_call: TRBJ2-7
d_call: -
cdr3_nt: TGTGCCAGCAGCCAAAGGGGGGACGTGGGCCACGAGCAGTACTTC
cdr3_aa: CASSQRGDVGHEQYF

cdr3_length: 14
clone_size: -
v_call: TRBV2
j_call: TRBJ1-4
d_call: -
cdr3_nt: TGTGCCAGCAGTCCACAAGGCCCCGGCCAAAAACTGTTTTTT
cdr3_aa: CASSPQGPGQKLFF